The T cell receptor (beta chain) described here comes from a study of blood T cell repertoires in COVID-19. Turning to the study itself: Acute-phase and convalescent COVID-19 samples originated in the United States, Italy and Spain. T cells, B-cell-depleted T cells, or PBMCs provided the cDNA or gDNA that served as material.

Germline CDR1 SNHLY, CDR2 FYNNEI. The CDR3 spans 15 residues. V shed 6 bases and J 7 bases; nucleotides not matched to a gene: 11. Study processing details: Estimation of nucleated cell counts relied on the amplification of reference gene primers. The repertoire was sequenced with immunoSEQ multiplex PCR; TCRdb's copy has only in-frame clones and lacks some. V and J calls and clone size are copied from that table; D and trimming were computed from the DNA. The sample contains tens of thousands of clones, over 70% of which appear only once. Sequencing used peripheral blood. The receptor's source is a man older than 75 with active or convalescent COVID-19. V usage is TRBV2 and J usage is TRBJ1-2; 10 nucleotides align to TRBD1. CDR3 nucleotide sequence: TGTGCCAGCAGCCCCGGGACAGGGGATTGGTCTGGCTACACCTTC. This sequence encodes CASSPGTGDWSGYTF.